This T cell receptor (beta chain) was retrieved from a study of blood T cell repertoires in COVID-19. Data came from immunoSEQ multiplex PCR; TCRdb stores just in-frame clones and leaves some out. The sample includes about 380,000 clones, about 88% of them seen just once. This CDR3 comprises 13 residues. Trimming took off 0 bases at V and 7 bases at J, with 10 bases between the two ends. Germline V CDR1 and CDR2: SGDLS, YYNGEE. This clone was seen just once. This clonotype was obtained from a woman aged 18-35 years who had recovered from COVID-19. The sample was PBMCs or T cells enriched from blood (not recorded which). This rearrangement joins TRBV9 to TRBJ1-2; D gene uncertain. The CDR3 DNA is TGTGCCAGCAGCGTAGCCCCCGGAGGTGGCTACACCTTC. The encoded protein is CASSVAPGGGYTF.